This TCR beta chain is drawn from a study of T cells in Graves' hyperthyroidism and ophthalmopathy. The sample holds many counts of this clonotype. Researchers took RNA transcripts and amplified the TCR beta CDR3 regions from them. TCR CDR3 regions were first amplified by RT-PCR with HTBI primers. TCRdb ran MiXCR on the multiplex PCR reads and lists one entry per CDR3 protein. Of approximately 520,000 distinct CDR3 sequences listed, around 20% are singletons. Trimming took off 5 bases at V and 0 bases at J, with 13 bases between the two ends. The CDR3 is made up of 15 amino acids. The germline gives CDR1 SGHNT, CDR2 YENEEA.

The gene calls are TRBV11-3 and TRBJ1-1, with D possibly matching TRBD1 (5 bases). The specimen sequenced was blood. The receptor comes from a man aged 18 to 29 with Graves' hyperthyroidism. The CDR3 loop is CASSRERQLNTEAFF. CDR3 sequence (DNA): TGTGCCAGCAGCCGAGAGAGACAGCTGAACACTGAAGCTTTCTTT.